What follows are 32 T cell receptor beta chains derived from one specimen sequenced in a study of cytomegalovirus exposure and HLA in healthy donors. Both 60 Vbeta primers and 13 Jbeta primers went into the PCR. Assay used: immunoSEQ multiplex PCR; TCRdb lists only in-frame clones, some missing. Here the sample spans about 170,000 clones, more than 80% being singletons. The sequenced sample consisted of PBMCs. The receptor source for this set is a young man in good health and CMV-seronegative.

The CDR3 loop reads CSAAGTPEQYF. The DNA of the CDR3 is TGCAGTGCTGCCGGGACACCCGAGCAGTACTTC. The rearrangement joins TRBV20-1 to TRBJ2-7; D perhaps matches TRBD1 (6 bases). The CDR3 covers 11 residues. The germline V and J ends were trimmed by 5 bases and 6 bases, with 11 bases remaining between them. Germline V gene lookup returns CDR1 DFQATT and CDR2 SNEGSKA (reference sequence).

The chain links TRBV13 to TRBJ2-5; possible D gene TRBD2, 5 bases. Trimming left V 0 bases short and J 3 bases short, with 5 bases between. Per the germline V gene, CDR1 is PRHDT and CDR2 is FYEKMQ (reference sequence). The CDR3 sequence is 13 residues long. CDR3 protein: CASSLGLEETQYF. The CDR3 DNA reads TGTGCCAGCAGCTTAGGACTAGAAGAGACCCAGTACTTC.

The chain combines TRBV27 with TRBJ1-1; D is undetermined. Trimming removed 1 base from V and 1 base from J, with 7 bases in between. The CDR3 is 14 residues long. CDR1 is MNHEY, CDR2 SMNVEV, per germline (reference sequence). As DNA, the CDR3 is TGTGCCAGCAGTTTATGGCACAAGAACACTGAAGCTTTCTTT. This codes for CASSLWHKNTEAFF.

A few counts support this clone. The chain recombines TRBV7-9 with TRBJ2-7; 8 bases agree with TRBD1. The CDR3 contains 15 residues. Trimming removed 5 bases from V and 1 base from J; junction bases left unmatched: 7. CDR1 is SEHNR, CDR2 FQNEAQ, per germline (reference sequence). This CDR3 is CASSAARTGSYEQYF. The CDR3 DNA reads as TGTGCCAGCAGCGCAGCGAGGACAGGGTCCTACGAGCAGTACTTC.

This clone has only one observation. This chain links TRBV25-1 with TRBJ2-1, with 9 nucleotides matching TRBD1. Trimming removed 8 bases from V and 9 bases from J; junction bases left unmatched: 14. Germline assignment: CDR1 MGHDK and CDR2 SYGVNS. There are 15 residues in the CDR3. The CDR3 DNA reads TGTGCCAGCGGCCAATCGGGACAGGGTCTTGGTGAGCAGTTCTTC. Protein sequence: CASGQSGQGLGEQFF.

This chain joins TRBV19 and TRBJ2-1; 10 positions agree with TRBD2. This CDR3 is built from 16 residues. Germline trimming cut 3 bases from V and 8 bases from J; bases unmatched to any gene: 10. Germline-derived CDR1 and CDR2 are LNHDA and SQIVND (reference sequence). The CDR3 nucleotides read TGTGCCAGTAGTATCGGAGTCAGCGGGAGGGGCGATGAGCAGTTCTTC. The encoded protein is CASSIGVSGRGDEQFF.

The chain is built from TRBV28 and TRBJ1-2; D is possibly TRBD1 (5 bases). This CDR3 is built from 14 residues. Germline CDR1 MDHEN, CDR2 SYDVKM. V was clipped by 3 bases and J by 6 bases, with 14 bases between them. CDR3 loop: CASSFSTGGNGYTF. Written as DNA, the CDR3 is TGTGCCAGCAGTTTTTCCACCGGGGGGAATGGCTACACCTTC.

The chain is built from TRBV10-3 and TRBJ2-2, with D unclear. CDR1 and CDR2 (germline): ENHRY, SYGVKD. CDR3 length equals 12 residues. Trimming removed 7 bases from V and 6 bases from J, with 9 bases in between. The CDR3 spells CAITSFSGELFF. The CDR3 region has the DNA TGTGCCATCACTAGTTTTTCCGGGGAGCTGTTTTTT.

The chain uses TRBV4-3 and TRBJ2-7, with D perhaps TRBD2 (5 bases). The CDR3 spans 14 residues. V shed 1 base and J shed 3 bases, with 10 bases lying between them. CDR1 is LGHNA, CDR2 YSLEER, per germline. DNA for the CDR3: TGCGCCAGCAGCCAAGGTACTAGAGACTACGAGCAGTACTTC. Protein sequence: CASSQGTRDYEQYF.

This rearrangement joins TRBV6-6 to TRBJ2-1; D may be TRBD2 (5 bases). The CDR3 sequence is 12 residues long. CDR1 and CDR2 from the germline V gene are MNHNY and SVGAGI (reference sequence). V was pared by 8 bases and J by 7 bases, with 12 bases between. The CDR3 loop is CASETNHNEQFF. CDR3 DNA: TGTGCCAGCGAGACTAACCATAATGAGCAGTTCTTC.

The chain recombines TRBV11-2 with TRBJ2-3; D gene ambiguous. Between the trimmed V and J ends, which lost 4 bases and 3 bases, there was a span of 2 bases. Germline V lookup: CDR1 SGHAT, CDR2 FQNNGV. This CDR3 region has 11 residues. Written as DNA, the CDR3 is TGTGCCAGCAGCTCTACAGATACGCAGTATTTT. The encoded protein is CASSSTDTQYF.

This rearrangement joins TRBV9 to TRBJ1-1; the match to TRBD1 covers 7 bases. Germline V gene sequence: CDR1 SGDLS, CDR2 YYNGEE. After removal of 5 bases from V and 0 bases from J, the junction contained 7 bases not matched to a gene. The CDR3 has 15 amino acids. The CDR3 DNA reads as TGTGCCAGCAGGAGGACAGGTTATATGAACACTGAAGCTTTCTTT. Translated: CASRRTGYMNTEAFF.

The gene calls are TRBV4-1 and TRBJ2-7; 9 bases line up with TRBD2. Germline V lookup: CDR1 MGHRA, CDR2 YSYEKL. Trimming cost V 6 bases and J 2 bases; bases outside gene matches: 8. CDR3 length equals 15 residues. CDR3 nucleotide sequence: TGCGCCAGCAGTTCTCTAGCGGGAACTACCTACGAGCAGTACTTC. Encoded protein: CASSSLAGTTYEQYF.

V usage is TRBV19 and J usage is TRBJ1-5; D is ambiguous. CDR3 length equals 14 residues. Trimming took off 4 bases at V and 1 base at J, with 8 bases between the two ends. Germline CDR1 reads LNHDA; CDR2 reads SQIVND (reference sequence). The CDR3 nucleotides are TGTGCCAGTAGTACCGTGAGCAGCAATCAGCCCCAGCATTTT. Protein: CASSTVSSNQPQHF.

The chain couples TRBV18 to TRBJ1-2, with 7 bases aligning to TRBD1. Germline CDR1 reads KGHSH; CDR2 reads LQKENI. The CDR3 is 14 amino acids. V shed 1 base, J shed 4 bases, and the junction held 3 bases outside the gene matches. CDR3 in DNA: TGTGCCAGCTCACCACAGGGGGCTAGCTATGGCTACACCTTC. This codes for CASSPQGASYGYTF.

The chain recombines TRBV5-1 with TRBJ1-3; D is perhaps TRBD1 (6 bases). Germline-derived CDR1 and CDR2 are SGHRS and YFSETQ. V was cut by 4 bases and J by 0 bases, with 17 bases left in between. There are 17 residues in the CDR3. The CDR3 is CASSPRVTGRSGNTIYF. CDR3 nucleotides: TGCGCCAGCAGCCCCAGGGTGACAGGCCGCTCTGGAAACACCATATATTTT.

This clone was recorded a few times. The rearrangement links TRBV7-9 to TRBJ1-3; D gene ambiguous. The V and J ends lost 0 bases and 3 bases respectively, with 6 bases between them. Germline V gene lookup returns CDR1 SEHNR and CDR2 FQNEAQ (reference sequence). The CDR3 is 14 residues long. Here the CDR3 DNA reads TGTGCCAGCAGCTTAGCAGGAGGTGGAAACACCATATATTTT. Its protein is CASSLAGGGNTIYF.

The chain carries TRBV11-3 and TRBJ2-1; D uncertain. There are 12 residues in the CDR3. V was cut by 5 bases and J by 2 bases, with 4 bases left in between. In germline, CDR1 is SGHNT, CDR2 YENEEA. The CDR3 bases are TGTGCCAGCAGCGCTACCTACAATGAGCAGTTCTTC. This encodes CASSATYNEQFF.

The gene calls are TRBV6-5 and TRBJ2-1; 10 bases match TRBD1. V was pared by 7 bases and J by 10 bases, with 10 bases of the junction left unmatched. This CDR3 comprises 14 residues. The germline V gene encodes CDR1 MNHEY and CDR2 SVGAGI. The CDR3 region has the DNA TGTGCCAGCATAAGGACAGGGGGTATGTTGGAGCAGTTCTTC. Protein: CASIRTGGMLEQFF.

This clone showed up just once. The J gene is TRBJ2-3, the V gene TRBV2; 7 bases match TRBD1. Per the germline V gene, CDR1 is SNHLY and CDR2 is FYNNEI. This CDR3 is built from 14 residues. J was trimmed by 6 bases and V by 6 bases; bases with no gene match: 9. The CDR3 DNA follows: TGTGCCAGCAGCACCCAGGGGGTTTTCGATACGCAGTATTTT. It encodes CASSTQGVFDTQYF. The full variable domain, completed using reference TRBV2 and TRBJ2-3, is EPEVTQTPSHQVTQMGQEVILRCVPISNHLYFYWYRQILGQKVEFLVSFYNNEISEKSEIFDDQFSVERPDGSNFTLKIRSTKLEDSAMYFCASSTQGVFDTQYFGPGTRLTVL.

The V call is TRBV27, the J call TRBJ2-2, with TRBD1 matching 8 bases. CDR1 is MNHEY and CDR2 is SMNVEV in the germline V gene (reference sequence). The CDR3 totals 19 residues. The V gene end was trimmed by 6 bases and the J gene end by 4 bases; junction bases not matched to a gene: 19. CDR3 amino acids: CASRHFKSRTGWGTGELFF. As DNA, the CDR3 is TGTGCCAGCAGACACTTCAAGAGCAGGACAGGGTGGGGCACCGGGGAGCTGTTTTTT.

V is TRBV11-3 and J is TRBJ2-7; 7 bases are a match to TRBD1. V lost 5 bases to trimming and J lost 3 bases; unmatched junction nucleotides: 10. The germline CDR1 and CDR2 sequences are SGHNT and YENEEA. This CDR3 is built from 15 residues. DNA of the CDR3: TGTGCCAGCAGCACCCGGGACAGCGGATTCTACGAGCAGTACTTC. It yields the protein CASSTRDSGFYEQYF.

The CDR3 protein is CASSSPPEETQYF. The DNA of the CDR3 is TGTGCCAGCAGCTCCCCCCCAGAAGAGACCCAGTACTTC. This chain uses TRBV7-3 with TRBJ2-5; D remains ambiguous. V lost 4 bases to trimming and J lost 3 bases, with 9 bases between them. The CDR3 extends over 13 amino acids. The germline V gene encodes CDR1 SGHTA and CDR2 FQGTGA.

This clone was observed a single time. This rearrangement joins TRBV7-9 to TRBJ2-7; 14 bases agree with TRBD2. Per germline, CDR1 SEHNR and CDR2 FQNEAQ (reference sequence). This CDR3 comprises 19 residues. Losses at the gene ends were 0 bases for V and 2 bases for J; bases not matched to a gene: 9. Here the CDR3 DNA reads TGTGCCAGCAGCTTAGCACCGGGACTAGCGGGAGTGAAAGCCTACGAGCAGTACTTC. Its translation: CASSLAPGLAGVKAYEQYF.

A single count supports this clone. The chain carries TRBV5-6 and TRBJ2-7; TRBD2 might be the D (5 bases). Germline CDR1 reads SGHDT; CDR2 reads YYEEEE. Trimming took off 0 bases at V and 5 bases at J, with 12 bases between the two ends. The CDR3 totals 14 residues. The CDR3 loop reads CASSLGGFLDEQYF. The CDR3 DNA sequence: TGTGCCAGCAGCTTGGGCGGGTTTCTCGACGAGCAGTACTTC.

The chain couples TRBV2 to TRBJ2-7; 9 nucleotides agree with TRBD1. V was clipped by 7 bases and J by 2 bases; unmatched bases: 3. CDR1 is SNHLY and CDR2 is FYNNEI in the germline V gene. The CDR3 contains 13 residues. Here the CDR3 reads CASKGQGTYEQYF. The CDR3 nucleotides read TGTGCCAGCAAGGGACAGGGCACCTACGAGCAGTACTTC.

This clone was seen a single time. This chain connects TRBV13 to TRBJ1-4; unclear D gene. Germline V gene sequence: CDR1 PRHDT, CDR2 FYEKMQ (reference sequence). The CDR3 length is 15 residues. Trimming took off 0 bases at V and 5 bases at J, with 10 bases between the two ends. Written as DNA, the CDR3 is TGTGCCAGCAGCTTAGGTCCAGGCTTGAATGAAAAACTGTTTTTT. Translated: CASSLGPGLNEKLFF.

In this sample, this clone turned up once. The V call is TRBV9, the J call TRBJ2-6; maybe TRBD2 (6 bases). V lost 2 bases and J lost 0, with 18 bases in between. Germline CDR1 SGDLS, CDR2 YYNGEE. The CDR3 contains 19 residues. CDR3 protein: CASSVGGRRVSSGANVLTF. Written as DNA, the CDR3 is TGTGCCAGCAGCGTGGGAGGTAGGCGGGTCAGCTCTGGGGCCAACGTCCTGACTTTC.

The rearrangement uses TRBV27 and TRBJ2-7; D ambiguous. The CDR3 is 13 residues long. V lost 2 bases and J 4 bases, leaving 9 bases between the germline ends. CDR1 is MNHEY, CDR2 SMNVEV, per germline (reference sequence). The CDR3 DNA reads as TGTGCCAGCAGTTTAGTACGGTCATACGAGCAGTACTTC. Translated: CASSLVRSYEQYF.

The chain couples TRBV4-2 to TRBJ2-6; possibly TRBD1 for D (6 bases). The CDR3 has 16 residues. Germline loops: CDR1 LGHNA, CDR2 YNFKEQ. V lost 4 bases and J lost 0, with 10 bases in between. CDR3 DNA: TGTGCCAGCAGCCGAACAGGGTCCTCTGGGGCCAACGTCCTGACTTTC. It specifies CASSRTGSSGANVLTF.

V usage is TRBV15 and J usage is TRBJ2-1; 9 positions match TRBD2. Germline lookup yields CDR1 LNHNV and CDR2 YYDKDF (reference sequence). J gave up 2 bases and V 0 bases, and 23 bases lay outside the gene matches. The CDR3 runs 23 residues. The CDR3: CATSRDAPLGREGLKTTYNEQFF. The DNA of the CDR3 is TGTGCCACCAGCAGAGATGCCCCACTTGGGCGGGAGGGCCTAAAAACTACCTACAATGAGCAGTTCTTC.

This chain's CDR3 is CASSIAASSIVDGYTF. The CDR3 bases are TGTGCCAGTAGTATCGCAGCGTCCTCGATAGTCGATGGCTACACCTTC. J is TRBJ1-2 and V is TRBV19, with D unresolved. The CDR3 has 16 residues. V lost 3 bases and J 6 bases, leaving 20 bases between the germline ends. Germline V CDR1 and CDR2: LNHDA, SQIVND (reference sequence).